The 16 T cell receptor beta chains in this list originate from one sample, sequenced in a study of control samples from healthy donors and cancer patients. Only in-frame clones appear in the TCRdb table, and some are missing; sequencing was by immunoSEQ multiplex PCR. The repertoire holds some 160,000 clones, with about 94% as singletons. The specimen sequenced was blood. These receptors originate from a woman younger than 45 in good health.

The CDR3 loop reads CASSLMRNNEQFF. CDR3 nucleotide sequence: TGTGCCAGCAGTTTAATGAGGAACAATGAGCAGTTCTTC. J is TRBJ2-1 and V is TRBV12-3 or TRBV12-4; D call uncertain. Trimming shortened V by 2 bases and J by 5 bases, and 7 bases separated the two germline ends. The CDR3 runs 13 residues.

Points on this clone: Other nucleotide sequences from this sample produce the same CDR3. This chain links TRBV28 with TRBJ2-1, with 7 nucleotides matching TRBD2. Per germline, CDR1 MDHEN and CDR2 SYDVKM. The CDR3 covers 15 residues. With V trimmed by 2 bases and J by 0 bases, 1 base remained unmatched. CDR3 amino acids: CASSLGGSSYNEQFF. The CDR3 DNA reads as TGTGCCAGCAGTTTAGGCGGGAGCTCCTACAATGAGCAGTTCTTC.

The chain carries TRBV9 and TRBJ2-3, with 7 bases aligning to TRBD2. The V segment lost 0 bases and the J segment 4 bases; nucleotides outside the gene matches: 5. Looked up from germline, CDR1 is SGDLS and CDR2 is YYNGEE. CDR3 length: 15 residues. Here the CDR3 DNA reads TGTGCCAGCAGCGTAGGGGGACTAAGCGCAGATACGCAGTATTTT. Translating it yields CASSVGGLSADTQYF.

The chain combines TRBV11-2 with TRBJ2-1; D is unresolved. There are 16 residues in the CDR3. Trimming took 5 bases from V and 1 from J, leaving 15 bases between them. Germline V gene sequence: CDR1 SGHAT, CDR2 FQNNGV. This CDR3 reads CASSALVLGSYNEQFF. The CDR3 nucleotides are TGTGCCAGCAGCGCTTTGGTGCTTGGGTCCTACAATGAGCAGTTCTTC.

The V and J genes are TRBV7-3 and TRBJ2-3, with 13 bases aligning to TRBD2. From germline, CDR1 is SGHTA and CDR2 FQGTGA. The ends lost 5 bases at V and 4 bases at J; junction bases unmatched: 12. The CDR3 totals 18 residues. The CDR3 reads CASSPWTSGSHWADTQYF. The CDR3 bases are TGTGCCAGCAGCCCATGGACTAGCGGGAGTCACTGGGCAGATACGCAGTATTTT.

The J gene is TRBJ2-7, the V gene TRBV2, with 13 bases aligning to TRBD2. Germline V gene sequence: CDR1 SNHLY, CDR2 FYNNEI. CDR3 length: 18 amino acids. V lost 3 bases to trimming and J lost 0 bases; unmatched junction nucleotides: 8. The CDR3 here is CASSDPGGLAGSSYEQYF. CDR3 bases: TGTGCCAGCAGTGACCCGGGGGGACTAGCGGGAAGCTCCTACGAGCAGTACTTC.

This sequence joins TRBV4-2 and TRBJ2-1; TRBD2 aligns across 8 bases. V shed 0 bases and J 8 bases; nucleotides not matched to a gene: 9. The CDR3 contains 16 residues. Germline CDR1 reads LGHNA; CDR2 reads YNFKEQ. The CDR3 protein is CASSQEGTSGSYEQFF. The DNA of the CDR3 is TGTGCCAGCAGCCAAGAGGGGACCAGCGGGAGTTATGAGCAGTTCTTC.

CDR3: CASSYNSKYGYTF. CDR3 nucleotides: TGTGCCAGCAGTTATAACAGCAAGTATGGCTACACCTTC. The V call is TRBV6-6, the J call TRBJ1-2; unclear D gene. CDR3 length: 13 amino acids. Trimming pared 3 bases from V and 5 bases from J, leaving 10 bases between. CDR1 and CDR2 from the germline V gene are MNHNY and SVGAGI (reference sequence).

The chain employs TRBV11-2 and TRBJ2-1; D may be TRBD2 (5 bases). Germline V gives CDR1 SGHAT, CDR2 FQNNGV. The CDR3 is 17 residues long. V was cut by 0 bases and J by 0 bases, with 12 bases left in between. CDR3 sequence (DNA): TGTGCCAGCAGCTTAGAGGAAATAGCGTTCTCCTACAATGAGCAGTTCTTC. Translation gives CASSLEEIAFSYNEQFF.

This chain uses TRBV7-9 with TRBJ2-2, with D possibly TRBD2 on 6 matching bases. V was cut by 1 base and J by 3 bases, with 9 bases left in between. The V gene's germline CDR1 is SEHNR and CDR2 FQNEAQ (reference sequence). This CDR3 has 15 residues. The CDR3 bases are TGTGCCAGCAGCTTAGTCGGGGGACACACCGGGGAGCTGTTTTTT. This translates into CASSLVGGHTGELFF.

The chain links TRBV4-1 to TRBJ1-3; 8 nucleotides align to TRBD1. The V and J ends lost 1 base and 0 bases, in that order; junction bases with no gene match: 5. The CDR3 length is 17 residues. Per germline, CDR1 MGHRA and CDR2 YSYEKL. CDR3 loop: CASSQGRQGTSGNTIYF. The CDR3 DNA reads as TGCGCCAGCAGCCAAGGGAGACAGGGGACCTCTGGAAACACCATATATTTT.

The genes are TRBV4-3 and TRBJ2-7; 9 positions agree with TRBD1. V lost 6 bases, J lost 6 bases, and 6 bases stayed unmatched. CDR3 length equals 13 residues. CDR1 is LGHNA and CDR2 is YSLEER in the germline V gene. The CDR3: CASSPGQGGEQYF. Written as DNA, the CDR3 is TGCGCCAGCAGTCCGGGACAGGGAGGCGAGCAGTACTTC.

The V and J genes are TRBV20-1 and TRBJ1-4; D is unclear. Trimming took off 3 bases at V and 7 bases at J, with 12 bases between the two ends. In germline, CDR1 is DFQATT, CDR2 SNEGSKA (reference sequence). CDR3 size: 13 residues. CDR3 DNA: TGCAGTGCTAGTTTGGGTGTCCGTGAAAAACTGTTTTTT. Protein product: CSASLGVREKLFF.

The V and J genes are TRBV3-1 (or the pseudogene TRBV3-2) and TRBJ2-4; unclear D gene. The CDR3 length is 15 residues. The V gene's germline CDR1 is LGHDT and CDR2 YNNKEL (reference sequence). Deletions cut 1 base from V and 0 bases from J, with 7 bases between. This CDR3 reads CASSQGVLAKNIQYF. DNA for the CDR3: TGTGCCAGCAGCCAAGGGGTTCTAGCCAAAAACATTCAGTACTTC.

This sequence joins TRBV27 and TRBJ2-7; tentative D call: TRBD2 (6 bases). The length of the CDR3 is 13 residues. Germline V gives CDR1 MNHEY, CDR2 SMNVEV (reference sequence). The V gene lost 4 bases and the J gene lost 6 bases, with 13 bases spanning the gap. The CDR3, as DNA: TGTGCCAGCAGTTGGGGGGAGGCAGCCGAGCAGTACTTC. Amino acids: CASSWGEAAEQYF.

CDR3 residues: CASSVDLASGSLDTQYF. Here the CDR3 DNA reads TGTGCCAGCAGCGTAGATTTGGCTAGCGGGAGTCTCGATACGCAGTATTTT. The V call is TRBV9, the J call TRBJ2-3; 10 nucleotides line up with TRBD2. V lost 0 bases to trimming and J lost 6 bases; unmatched junction nucleotides: 10. Per the germline V gene, CDR1 is SGDLS and CDR2 is YYNGEE. This CDR3 has 17 residues.